The source of this T cell receptor (beta chain) is a study of blood T cell repertoires in COVID-19. Methods used by the authors: Reference gene primer amplification yielded estimated nucleated cell counts. Sequencing used immunoSEQ multiplex PCR; TCRdb keeps in-frame clones, though not all of them. V and J calls plus clone size are reproduced from that table; the DNA served to infer D and trimming. The sample lists 150,000 or so clones; around 78% were seen once. V was trimmed by 5 bases and J by 1 base, leaving 14 bases between them. CDR1 SGHAT and CDR2 FQNNGV come from the germline V gene. The CDR3 loop spans 15 amino acids. Self-reported history from a screening survey and questionnaire set each donor's cohort.

This sequence originates from a woman aged 50 to 65 who had recovered from COVID-19. What was sequenced was PBMCs or T cells enriched from blood (not recorded which). The J gene is TRBJ2-5, the V gene TRBV11-2; tentatively, D is TRBD2 (5 bases). The CDR3 region is CASSPESSSQETQYF. The DNA for the CDR3 is TGTGCCAGCAGCCCAGAGTCTAGCAGCCAAGAGACCCAGTACTTC.